This T cell receptor beta chain stems from a study of PD-L1 blockade in urothelial cancer. Background on the study: Blood analysis occurred 3 weeks (second dose) and 6 weeks after treatment start.

Germline loops: CDR1 SEHNR, CDR2 FQNEAQ (reference sequence). The CDR3 extends over 15 amino acids. V was pared by 5 bases and J by 8 bases, with 7 bases of the junction left unmatched. Method: immunoSEQ multiplex PCR; TCRdb's copy keeps in-frame clones and lacks some. Among 30,000 to 35,000 clones listed, roughly 82% were seen once. The receptor comes from a man aged 60 to 75 with urothelial cancer. Sequenced here: PBMCs, sampled around atezolizumab (anti-PD-L1) treatment. The genes are TRBV7-9 and TRBJ1-6; TRBD1 matches at 9 bases. This CDR3 reads CASSRWTGADSPLHF. The CDR3 nucleotides are TGTGCCAGCAGCCGATGGACAGGGGCAGATTCACCCCTCCACTTT.